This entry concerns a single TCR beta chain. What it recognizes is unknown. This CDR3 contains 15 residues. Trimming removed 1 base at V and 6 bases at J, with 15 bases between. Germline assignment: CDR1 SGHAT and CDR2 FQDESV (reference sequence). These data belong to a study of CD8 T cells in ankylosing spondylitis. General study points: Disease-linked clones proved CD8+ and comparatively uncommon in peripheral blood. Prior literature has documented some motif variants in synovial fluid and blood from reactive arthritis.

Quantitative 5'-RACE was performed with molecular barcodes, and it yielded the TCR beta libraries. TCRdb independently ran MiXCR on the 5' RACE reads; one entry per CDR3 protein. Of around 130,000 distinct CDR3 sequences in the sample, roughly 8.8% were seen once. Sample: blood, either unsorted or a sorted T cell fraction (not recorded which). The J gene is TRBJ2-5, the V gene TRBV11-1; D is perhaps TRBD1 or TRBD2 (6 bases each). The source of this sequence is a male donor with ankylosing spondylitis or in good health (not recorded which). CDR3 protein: CASSLEAAGGQTQYF. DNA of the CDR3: TGTGCCAGCAGCTTAGAGGCAGCCGGGGGCCAGACCCAGTACTTC.